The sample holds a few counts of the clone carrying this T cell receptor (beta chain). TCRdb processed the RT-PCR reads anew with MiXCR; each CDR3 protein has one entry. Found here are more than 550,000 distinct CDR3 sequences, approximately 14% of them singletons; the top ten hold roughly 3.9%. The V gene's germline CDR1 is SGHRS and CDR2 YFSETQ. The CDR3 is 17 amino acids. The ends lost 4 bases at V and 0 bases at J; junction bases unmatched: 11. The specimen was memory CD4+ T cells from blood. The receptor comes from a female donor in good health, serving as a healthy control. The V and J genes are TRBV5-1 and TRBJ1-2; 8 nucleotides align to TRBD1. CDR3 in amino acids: CASSLDPEQGANYGYTF. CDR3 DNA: TGCGCCAGCAGCCTAGACCCCGAACAGGGGGCTAACTATGGCTACACCTTC.